The 9 T cell receptor beta chains listed next were all sequenced from one sample in a study of molecular identifiers for immune sequencing clone quantification. MiXCR was run by TCRdb on the PCR reads, yielding one entry per CDR3 protein. The data show hundreds of thousands of distinct CDR3 sequences, roughly 23% seen once. The source material was naive CD8+ T cells from blood, with Jurkat cell RNA spiked in. Indicated subset: FACS-sorted CD8+CD4-CCR7+CD45RA+ naive T cells. The receptors stem from a human donor in good health. Some libraries in this study had Jurkat cell RNA spiked in.

The chain couples TRBV7-2 to TRBJ1-5; the D is unclear. Trimming pared 8 bases from V and 0 bases from J, leaving 8 bases between. Germline lookup yields CDR1 SGHTA and CDR2 FQGNSA. The CDR3 is made up of 13 amino acids. The CDR3 bases are TGTGCCAGCTCTTTGCATAGCAATCAGCCCCAGCATTTT. Amino acid sequence: CASSLHSNQPQHF.

A word on this clonotype: A much more abundant neighbour one base away suggests this may be a read error. V and J are TRBV7-8 and TRBJ1-4; possible D gene TRBD1, 6 bases. The CDR3 contains 17 residues. Germline V CDR1 and CDR2: SGHVS, FQNEAQ. Written as DNA, the CDR3 is TGTGCCAGCAACTTAGAGGGGGGTCTTTCAACTAATGAAAAACTGTTTTTT. The encoded protein is CASNLEGGLSTNEKLFF.

This rearrangement joins TRBV6-5 to TRBJ1-6, with 9 bases identical to TRBD1. The CDR3 covers 18 residues. V was pared by 2 bases and J by 10 bases, with 15 bases of the junction left unmatched. Germline values: CDR1 MNHEY, CDR2 SVGAGI. DNA for the CDR3: TGTGCCAGCAGTTACCACCGTTCCCGGGACAGGGTTGTGTCACCCCTCCACTTT. Protein: CASSYHRSRDRVVSPLHF.

This clonotype came up a few times. This chain joins TRBV12-3 or TRBV12-4 and TRBJ2-1; the match to TRBD2 covers 11 bases. J lost 10 bases, V lost 3 bases, and 5 bases had no gene match. This CDR3 has 14 amino acids. CDR3 DNA sequence: TGTGCCAGCAGTTTGGGTAGCGGGGGGGCCGAGCAGTTCTTC. It yields the protein CASSLGSGGAEQFF.

The chain couples TRBV7-2 to TRBJ2-5; no clear D gene. CDR3 length: 17 residues. Trimming removed 2 bases from V and 4 bases from J, with 20 bases in between. CDR1 is SGHTA and CDR2 is FQGNSA in the germline V gene. The CDR3 sequence: CASSLPQALLLTETQYF. The DNA for the CDR3 is TGTGCCAGCAGCTTACCCCAGGCGCTGCTCCTCACAGAGACCCAGTACTTC.

V gene TRBV4-3 combines with J gene TRBJ1-5; D unclear. The germline V gene has CDR1 LGHNA and CDR2 YSLEER. V was trimmed by 0 bases and J by 2 bases, leaving 8 bases between them. CDR3 size: 15 residues. For the CDR3, the DNA is TGCGCCAGCAGCCAAGATCTGTGGGGCAATCAGCCCCAGCATTTT. As protein: CASSQDLWGNQPQHF.

This clonotype showed up just a few times. This rearrangement joins TRBV28 to TRBJ2-3; 14 nucleotides agree with TRBD2. Trimming at V came to 4 bases and at J to 3 bases, leaving 9 bases not matched to a gene. Germline lookup yields CDR1 MDHEN and CDR2 SYDVKM. The CDR3 consists of 18 residues. As DNA, the CDR3 is TGTGCCAGCAGTTCTCCCGAGACTAGCGGGAGGGGAACAGATACGCAGTATTTT. Translation gives CASSSPETSGRGTDTQYF.

This clonotype was counted ten times or more. V usage is TRBV27 and J usage is TRBJ1-1; the D gene is possibly TRBD1 (5 bases). CDR3 length equals 16 residues. Looked up from germline, CDR1 is MNHEY and CDR2 is SMNVEV (reference sequence). The V end lost 5 bases, the J end lost 0 bases, and 16 bases lay between the germline ends. CDR3 sequence reads: CASSLEGRGMNTEAFF. In DNA, the CDR3 is TGTGCCAGCAGTCTTGAGGGGCGGGGGATGAACACTGAAGCTTTCTTT.

As regards this clonotype: A much larger clone differs by one base, so this may be a read error. This sequence joins TRBV12-3 or TRBV12-4 and TRBJ1-1; weak D call: TRBD1 (5 bases). V dropped 4 bases and J dropped 6 bases, with 18 bases sitting between them. The CDR3 contains 15 residues. The CDR3 loop reads CASSSDGAWLAEAFF. In DNA form, the CDR3 reads TGTGCCAGCAGTTCGGACGGGGCGTGGTTGGCTGAAGCTTTCTTT.